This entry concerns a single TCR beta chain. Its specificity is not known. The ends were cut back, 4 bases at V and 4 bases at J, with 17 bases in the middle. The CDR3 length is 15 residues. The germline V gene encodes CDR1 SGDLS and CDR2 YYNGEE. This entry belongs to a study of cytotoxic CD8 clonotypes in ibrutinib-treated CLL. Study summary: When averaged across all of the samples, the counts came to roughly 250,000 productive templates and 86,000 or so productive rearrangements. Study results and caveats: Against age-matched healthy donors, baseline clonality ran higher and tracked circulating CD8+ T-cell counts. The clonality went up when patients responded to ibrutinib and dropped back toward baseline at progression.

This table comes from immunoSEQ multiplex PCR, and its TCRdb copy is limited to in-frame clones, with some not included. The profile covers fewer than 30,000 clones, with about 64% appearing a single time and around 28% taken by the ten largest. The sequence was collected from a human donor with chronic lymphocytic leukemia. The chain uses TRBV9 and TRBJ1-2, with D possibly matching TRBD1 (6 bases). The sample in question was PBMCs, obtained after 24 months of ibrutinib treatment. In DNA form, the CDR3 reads TGTGCCAGCAGCCCCGGCACAGGGCACAGCTATGGCTACACCTTC. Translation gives CASSPGTGHSYGYTF.